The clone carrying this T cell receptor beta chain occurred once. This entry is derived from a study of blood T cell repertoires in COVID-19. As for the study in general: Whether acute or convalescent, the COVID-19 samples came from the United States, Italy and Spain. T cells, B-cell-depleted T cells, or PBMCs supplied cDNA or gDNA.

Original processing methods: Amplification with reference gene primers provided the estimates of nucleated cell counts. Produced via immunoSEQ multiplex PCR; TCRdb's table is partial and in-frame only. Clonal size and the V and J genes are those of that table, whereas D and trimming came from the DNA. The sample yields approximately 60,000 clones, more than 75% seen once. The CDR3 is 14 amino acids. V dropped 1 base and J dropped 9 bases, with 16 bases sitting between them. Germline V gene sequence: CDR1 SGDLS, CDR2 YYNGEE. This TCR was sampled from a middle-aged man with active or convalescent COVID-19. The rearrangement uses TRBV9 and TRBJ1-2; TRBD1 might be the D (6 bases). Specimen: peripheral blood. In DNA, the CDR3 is TGTGCCAGCAGCGTATCGACAGGTGTTGAGAGCTACACCTTC. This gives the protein CASSVSTGVESYTF.